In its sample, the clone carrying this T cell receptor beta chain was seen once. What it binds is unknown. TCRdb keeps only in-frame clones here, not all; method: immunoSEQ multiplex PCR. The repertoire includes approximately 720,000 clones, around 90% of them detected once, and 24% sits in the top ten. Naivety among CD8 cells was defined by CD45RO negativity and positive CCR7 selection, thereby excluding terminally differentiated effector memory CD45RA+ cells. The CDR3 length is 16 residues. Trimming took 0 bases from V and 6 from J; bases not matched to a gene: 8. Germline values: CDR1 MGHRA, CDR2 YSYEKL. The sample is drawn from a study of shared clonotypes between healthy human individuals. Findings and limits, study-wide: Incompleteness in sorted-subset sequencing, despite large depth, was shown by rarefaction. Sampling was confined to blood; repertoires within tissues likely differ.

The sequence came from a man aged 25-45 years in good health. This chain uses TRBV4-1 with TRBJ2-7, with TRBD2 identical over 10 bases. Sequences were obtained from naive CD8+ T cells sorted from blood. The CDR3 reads CASSQEWASGRGEQYF. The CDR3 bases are TGCGCCAGCAGCCAAGAATGGGCTAGCGGGAGAGGCGAGCAGTACTTC.